This TCR beta chain derives from a study of T-cell reconstitution after alpha-beta-depleted transplantation in children. Notes on the study in general: Newly produced T cells mostly accounted for T-cell counts and diversity one year post-transplant.

There are 15 residues in the CDR3. Per the germline V gene, CDR1 is SEHNR and CDR2 is FQNEAQ (reference sequence). Trimming removed 6 bases at V and 3 bases at J, with 16 bases between. At least ten counts were recorded for this clonotype. Antigen specificity is unknown. Library preparation (for TCRbeta) was performed with unique molecular identifiers. TCRdb reprocessed the PCR reads with MiXCR, giving one entry per CDR3 protein. The table records 200,000 or so distinct CDR3 sequences, 6.3% of them present only once. The specimen was PBMCs, collected before TCRalphabeta/CD19-depleted stem cell transplant. This receptor was obtained from a girl less than two years old with combined immunodeficiency, due to receive a stem cell transplant. This chain uses TRBV7-9 with TRBJ2-3, with D perhaps TRBD2 (6 bases). The CDR3 region is CASSRLALGTDTQYF. The CDR3 DNA follows: TGTGCCAGCAGTCGTCTAGCGTTGGGGACAGATACGCAGTATTTT. Full variable domain (outside the CDR3, taken from reference TRBV7-9 and TRBJ2-3): DTGVSQNPRHKITKRGQNVTFRCDPISEHNRLYWYRQTLGQGPEFLTYFQNEAQLEKSRLLSDRFSAERPKGSFSTLEIQRTEQGDSAMYLCASSRLALGTDTQYFGPGTRLTVL.